The clone carrying this TCR beta chain was detected once. The data were produced by immunoSEQ multiplex PCR, yet TCRdb's version contains in-frame clones alone and is incomplete. Altogether millions of clones are present, 85% to 95% being singletons, with the ten largest covering more than 0.1%. The data originate from a study of shared clonotypes between healthy human individuals. Germline V gene data show CDR1 as SGHTS and CDR2 as YDEGEE. V dropped 3 bases and J dropped 0 bases, with 9 bases sitting between them. CDR3 length: 15 residues. V usage is TRBV5-8 and J usage is TRBJ2-2; weak D call: TRBD2 (6 bases). The clonotype originates from a man younger than 35 in good health. Sequencing was carried out using naive CD4+ T cells sorted from blood. Described subset: CD45RA+ positively selected. As DNA, the CDR3 is TGTGCCAGCAGCTGGGGACTCGCGAACACCGGGGAGCTGTTTTTT. As protein: CASSWGLANTGELFF.